This T cell receptor (beta chain) was captured by sequencing in a study of cytomegalovirus exposure and HLA in healthy donors (TCRdb year 2017). Background for the entire study: An earlier analysis of about 530 of the donors reported 276 Gb of sequence data and 95 million to 140 million unique TCR beta sequences obtained from 150 million to 200 million T cells. Approximately 300 gigabases of sequencing data and approximately 92 million unique TCR sequences made up an early release that covered 640 HLA-typed donors. Of the approximately 400 genotyped donors, less than 85% were placed in the genetic ancestry cluster associated with self-reported Caucasian donors. The study aimed to test whether signatures of past pathogen exposure could be identified by cataloging public T cell receptors. The study profiled the T cell repertoires of 500 to 800 subjects by immunosequencing and related them to cytomegalovirus serostatus. In addition to the first cohort of around 670 subjects, a separate validation cohort of approximately 130 different subjects was used. High-throughput TCR immunosequencing, statistical association of individual TCRs with disease status, and machine learning were combined to predict cytomegalovirus infection status. In a later analysis, previously published TCR beta repertoires from several hundred donors were re-analyzed and high-resolution HLA genotyping was added so that TCR occurrence patterns could be studied. In the later analysis, no new phenotypic data were used to find candidate immune exposures; instead, reliance was placed on TCR beta sequences and their occurrence across donors. In an earlier analysis of several hundred of the donors, high-throughput TCR beta sequencing was used to judge whether each TCR beta V gene segment behaved as functional or pseudogenic. Donor age, sex, ethnicity and CMV serostatus were collected together with the repertoire data. A later genetic analysis used genome-wide SNP genotypes for about 55% of the 666 donors, treating that subset as a discovery cohort. All discovery cohort repertoires had been generated on a single sequencing platform. Both class I and class II loci were covered by HLA typing, at four-digit resolution. Typing coverage differed by locus: A, B, C, DRB1 and DQB1 were typed in roughly 620-640 donors, DQA1 in 500 to 550, DPA1 in some 570, and DPB1 in 450 to 490. Four to six DR-DQ haplotypes were handled as single units for association and clustering because linkage in the cohort was strong. Across roughly 420 genotyped donors of the cohort, an average of roughly 200,000 unique TCR beta nucleotide sequences per donor were sequenced, and roughly a sixth of those sequences were non-productive.

Paper-wide results and their limitations: The cohort was sequenced for TCR beta chains only, and without alpha or paired-chain data the features that could be detected were limited. The study gave a list of some 150 TCR beta chains associated with cytomegalovirus. Across donors, most TCR sequences were observed very rarely, whereas some public TCRs were present in many individuals. A later genetic analysis associated a missense DCLRE1C variant with V-gene and J-gene trimming of TCR beta chains, and an independent cohort replicated the association. The authors suggested that the approach could potentially be generalized to other disease states and immunological phenotypes. Compared with the approximately 710-donor mean, donors in an Asian-associated ancestry cluster had fewer N-insertions in productive TCRs, according to a later genetic analysis. For the cohort, immune exposure information was limited to CMV serostatus. In a later analysis, TCR association rates were found to vary across HLA loci, with the most associated TCRs seen for DRB1 alleles and the fewest for HLA-C alleles. When HLA alleles, especially DR and DQ, strongly co-occurred, TCR associations were difficult to assign to individual alleles. Some 15 rarely observed V segments, including chromosome 9 orphons, were excluded from the earlier analysis of just under 600 of the donors because counts were too low. A later analysis associated 16,951 TCR beta sequences with specific HLA alleles at a false discovery rate of 0.05. A few of the identified cytomegalovirus-associated TCR beta chains were confirmed in vitro to be specific for cytomegalovirus antigens. In an earlier analysis of approximately 590 of the donors, most TCR beta V segments appeared in productive rearrangements about 90% or about 30% of the time, broadly matching IMGT annotations. The 87-base-pair reads could not distinguish some IMGT-functional V segments, including TRBV6-2 and TRBV6-3, so those segments were excluded. Sequencing depth was assumed to be roughly uniform across donors in the presence/absence analyses, though that assumption may not hold. A later analysis found that HLA-associated TCR beta chains were more clonally expanded and had lower generation probabilities than equally common non-associated chains. Correlated functional status among segregating V segments might be attributable to linkage disequilibrium, but an unknown experimental factor could not be ruled out. A group of highly shared sequence variants was considered likely to be a technical artifact of the sequencing pipeline. A further reported finding was that TCR beta sequences accurately predicted the HLA-A and HLA-B alleles for most subjects in the first cohort. Because HLA typing was missing for some donors at each locus, association tests included only the typed subset. According to a later analysis, parvovirus B19, influenza, CMV and Epstein-Barr virus appeared linked to several top co-occurrence clusters. The classifier was reported to diagnose cytomegalovirus status with high specificity and sensitivity in both the original and validation cohorts. Most CMV-associated TCR beta chains appeared to be HLA-restricted in a later analysis, and the HLA associations seemed to be driven largely by CMV exposure.

Per the germline V gene, SGHAT is the CDR1 and FQNNGV is the CDR2. V loses 3 bases at its end and J loses 1 base; junction bases beyond the gene matches: 3. Including the terminal cysteine and phenylalanine, the CDR3 comprises 15 residues. Left in the record is the CDR3 DNA by itself, 45 bases read in frame from the first base. Concerning this clone: What this receptor recognizes is not known. There are no base qualities to consult, and no much larger clone falls within one base.

Library method: the immunoSEQ multiplex PCR assay. For the multiplex PCR, a mixture combining 60 forward primers for TCR Vbeta segments and 13 reverse primers for TCR Jbeta segments was used. The CDR3 region of rearranged TCR beta genes was amplified from genomic DNA by a multiplex PCR assay. The Illumina HiSeq System was used to sequence the amplified TCR beta libraries as 87-base-pair reads. Concerning the study's data processing: A later analysis counted tens of millions of unique TCR beta chains across the 690 or so repertoires, and 9 million to 14 million of these chains were shared by at least two donors. Raw reads were error-corrected and collapsed into unique sequences with a nearest-neighbor algorithm that merged closely related sequences to remove PCR and sequencing errors. V, D and J gene segments were assigned by aligning CDR3 sequences to IMGT reference sequences. For a sequence to be retained, a match of at least six nucleotides was required to both a V gene segment and a J gene segment. A rearrangement was called productive if the CDR3 had no stop codons and remained in frame with V and J, and every other rearrangement was called non-productive. Following IMGT convention, CDR3 was defined as the stretch from the second conserved V-encoded cysteine up to the conserved J-encoded phenylalanine. The earlier analysis of some 600 of the donors excluded sequences that lacked an unambiguous match to a single V gene segment. In an earlier analysis of 587 of the donors, V segments were called functional above 56.7% productive rearrangements and were called segregating when the between-donor standard deviation exceeded 5%. A statistical classification framework was developed to diagnose cytomegalovirus status using the catalog of TCR beta chain sequences. A later analysis assigned V and J genes by comparing TCR nucleotide sequences with IMGT/GENE-DB human TR gene sequences. Using the TCRdist pipeline, a later analysis assigned CDR3 sequences along with most-parsimonious VDJ recombination scenarios. In a later analysis, every TCR beta chain was defined by the combination of its CDR3 amino acid sequence and its V-gene family, and reads without a unique V-gene family were dropped. A later analysis removed 592 highly shared, low-generation-probability nucleotide sequences to deal with suspected cross-contamination and a sequencing artifact. A later analysis calculated a clonal expansion index for each public chain from normalized within-repertoire ranks of inferred template counts. In a later analysis, generation probabilities were computed using a VDJ recombination model fitted to out-of-frame rearrangements, and the results were checked against IGoR. A later analysis scored TCR-TCR, TCR-HLA and TCR-CMV co-occurrence with hypergeometric tests, applying a repertoire-size bias correction to TCR pairs. False discovery rates were estimated in a later analysis by permuting HLA or CMV assignments 20 times. In a later analysis, co-occurring TCRs were grouped with DBSCAN, and TCRdist sequence similarity was added when clustering was performed within HLA-allele-positive subsets. Co-occurrence clustering excluded repertoires with fewer than 30,000 or more than 120,000 public chains, plus five with anomalous nucleotide sharing. TCRdb carries this immuneACCESS record with in-frame sequences only. Its versions omit some clonotypes, under half of them owing to an unresolved V gene in the studies checked, with the rest unexplained. Clonal size and the V and J genes are those of that table, whereas D and trimming came from the DNA. Counted in this sample were hundreds of thousands of clones; 76% of them appeared once. The ten largest clones capture 0.63% of the sample.

The cohort consisted of some 670 healthy bone marrow donors. At the time of sampling, all cohort members were nominally healthy, though unrecorded immune exposures were likely present. The donor tested CMV seronegative and was one of the 352 seronegative cohort members. A peripheral blood sample was collected from each donor, and TCR beta sequencing was performed on peripheral blood mononuclear cells. Genomic DNA extraction from the blood cell samples was performed with the Qiagen DNeasy Blood Extraction Kit. The chain joins TRBV11-2 to TRBJ2-5, with 9 bases in between that match TRBD1. Source material: PBMCs. The TCR was taken from a man in his late teens or twenties in good health and CMV-seronegative. The DNA sequence reads TGTGCCAGCAGCTTCGGGACAGGGCCCCAAGAGACCCAGTACTTC. This encodes CASSFGTGPQETQYF.